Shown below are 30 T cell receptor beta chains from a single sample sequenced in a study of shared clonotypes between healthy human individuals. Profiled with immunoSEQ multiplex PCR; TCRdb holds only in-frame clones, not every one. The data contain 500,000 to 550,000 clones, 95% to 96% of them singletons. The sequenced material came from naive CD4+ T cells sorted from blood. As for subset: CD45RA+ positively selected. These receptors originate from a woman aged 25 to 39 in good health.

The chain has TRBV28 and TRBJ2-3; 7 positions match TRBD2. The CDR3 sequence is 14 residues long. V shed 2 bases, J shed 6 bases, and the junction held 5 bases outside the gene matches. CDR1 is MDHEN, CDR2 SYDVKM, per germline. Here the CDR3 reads CASSLKAGKDTQYF. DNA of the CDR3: TGTGCCAGCAGTTTAAAAGCGGGAAAGGATACGCAGTATTTT.

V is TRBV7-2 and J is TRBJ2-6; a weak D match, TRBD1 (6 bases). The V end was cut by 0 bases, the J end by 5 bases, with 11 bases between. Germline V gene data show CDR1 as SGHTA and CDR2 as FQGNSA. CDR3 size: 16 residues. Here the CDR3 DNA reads TGTGCCAGCAGCTTAGCGAGGACAGTCCGGGCCAACGTCCTGACTTTC. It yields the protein CASSLARTVRANVLTF.

As DNA, the CDR3 is TGTGCCTGGAGTGTACGTGGCGGCCTACACGAGCAGTACTTC. It encodes CAWSVRGGLHEQYF. The chain has TRBV30 and TRBJ2-7; D not certain. The CDR3 length is 14 residues. With 0 bases removed from V and 5 bases from J, the gap between germline ends came to 14 bases. CDR1 is GTSNPN and CDR2 is SVGIG in the germline V gene (reference sequence).

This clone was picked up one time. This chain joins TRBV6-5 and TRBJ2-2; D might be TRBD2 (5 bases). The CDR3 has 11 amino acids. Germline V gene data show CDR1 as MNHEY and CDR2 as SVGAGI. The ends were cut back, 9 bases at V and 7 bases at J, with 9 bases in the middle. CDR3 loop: CASQGSGELFF. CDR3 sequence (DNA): TGTGCCAGTCAAGGGAGCGGGGAGCTGTTTTTT.

In DNA form, the CDR3 reads TGTGCCAGCAGTTTATTTGGGGGCAGGCAAGAGACCCAGTACTTC. It specifies CASSLFGGRQETQYF. The chain recombines TRBV28 with TRBJ2-5; D may be TRBD1 (6 bases). Germline CDR1 is MDHEN and CDR2 is SYDVKM. This CDR3 is built from 15 residues. Trimming removed 1 base from V and 2 bases from J, with 11 bases in between.

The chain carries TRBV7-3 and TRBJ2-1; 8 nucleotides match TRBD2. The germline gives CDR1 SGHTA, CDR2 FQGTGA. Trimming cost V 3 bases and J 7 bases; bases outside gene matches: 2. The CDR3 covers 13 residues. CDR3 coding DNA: TGTGCCAGCAGCTTTACGGGAGGGAATGAGCAGTTCTTC. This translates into CASSFTGGNEQFF.

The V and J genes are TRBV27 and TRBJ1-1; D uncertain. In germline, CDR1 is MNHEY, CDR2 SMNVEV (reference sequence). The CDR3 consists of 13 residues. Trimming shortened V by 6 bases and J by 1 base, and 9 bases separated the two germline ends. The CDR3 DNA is TGTGCCAGCAGAAAATCAGAGAACACTGAAGCTTTCTTT. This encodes CASRKSENTEAFF.

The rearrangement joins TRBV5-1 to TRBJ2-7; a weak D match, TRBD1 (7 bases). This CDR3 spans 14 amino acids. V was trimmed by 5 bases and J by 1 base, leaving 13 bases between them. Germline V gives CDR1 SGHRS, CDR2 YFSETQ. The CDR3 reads CASSYSGGSYEQYF. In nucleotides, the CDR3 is TGCGCCAGCAGTTACTCAGGGGGGTCCTACGAGCAGTACTTC.

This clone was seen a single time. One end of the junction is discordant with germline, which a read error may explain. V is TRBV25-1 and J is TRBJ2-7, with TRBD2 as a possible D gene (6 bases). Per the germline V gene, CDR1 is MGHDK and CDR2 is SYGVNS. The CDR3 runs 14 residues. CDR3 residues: CASSDARGLNEEYF. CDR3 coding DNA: TGTGCCAGCAGTGACGCCCGGGGGTTGAACGAGGAGTACTTC.

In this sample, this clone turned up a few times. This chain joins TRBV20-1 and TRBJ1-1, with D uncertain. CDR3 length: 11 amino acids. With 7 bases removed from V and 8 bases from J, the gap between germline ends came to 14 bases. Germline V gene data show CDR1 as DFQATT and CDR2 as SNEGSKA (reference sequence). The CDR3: CSVGVGSEAFF. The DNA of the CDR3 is TGCAGTGTGGGCGTCGGGTCAGAAGCTTTCTTT.

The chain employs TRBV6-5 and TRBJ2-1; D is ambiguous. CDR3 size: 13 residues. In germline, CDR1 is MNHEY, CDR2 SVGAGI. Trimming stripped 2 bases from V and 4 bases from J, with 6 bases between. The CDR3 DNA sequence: TGTGCCAGCAGTTACCGTAGATACAATGAGCAGTTCTTC. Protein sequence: CASSYRRYNEQFF.

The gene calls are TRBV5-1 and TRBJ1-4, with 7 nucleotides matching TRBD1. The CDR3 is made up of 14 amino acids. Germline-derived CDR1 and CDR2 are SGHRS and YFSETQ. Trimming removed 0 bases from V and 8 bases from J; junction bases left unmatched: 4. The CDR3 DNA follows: TGCGCCAGCAGCTTGGTTCCGGGACAGGAAAAACTGTTTTTT. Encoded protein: CASSLVPGQEKLFF.

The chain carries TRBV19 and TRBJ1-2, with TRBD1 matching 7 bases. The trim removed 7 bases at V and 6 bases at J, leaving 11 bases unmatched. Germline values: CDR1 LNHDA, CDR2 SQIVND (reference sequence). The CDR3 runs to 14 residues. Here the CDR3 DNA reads TGTGCCAGTATCTCGGGACAGCTAAGCGATGGCTACACCTTC. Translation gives CASISGQLSDGYTF.

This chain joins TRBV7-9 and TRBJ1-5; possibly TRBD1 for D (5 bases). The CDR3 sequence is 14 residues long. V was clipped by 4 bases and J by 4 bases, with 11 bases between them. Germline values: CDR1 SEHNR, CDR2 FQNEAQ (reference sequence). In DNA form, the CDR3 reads TGTGCCAGCAGCTCTCAGGGTCGGAATCAGCCCCAGCATTTT. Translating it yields CASSSQGRNQPQHF. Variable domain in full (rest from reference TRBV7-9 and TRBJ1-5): DTGVSQNPRHKITKRGQNVTFRCDPISEHNRLYWYRQTLGQGPEFLTYFQNEAQLEKSRLLSDRFSAERPKGSFSTLEIQRTEQGDSAMYLCASSSQGRNQPQHFGDGTRLSIL.

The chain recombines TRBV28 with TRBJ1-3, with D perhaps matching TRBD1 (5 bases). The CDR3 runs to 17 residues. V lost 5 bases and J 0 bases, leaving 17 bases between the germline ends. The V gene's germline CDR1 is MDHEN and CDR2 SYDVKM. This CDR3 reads CASSPSSGDRSGNTIYF. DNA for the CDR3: TGTGCCAGCAGTCCGTCTTCGGGGGACCGCTCTGGAAACACCATATATTTT.

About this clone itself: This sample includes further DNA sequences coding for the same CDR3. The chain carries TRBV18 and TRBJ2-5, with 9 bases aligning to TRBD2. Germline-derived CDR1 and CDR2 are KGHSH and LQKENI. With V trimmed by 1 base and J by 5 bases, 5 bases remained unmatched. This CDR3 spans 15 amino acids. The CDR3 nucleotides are TGTGCCAGCTCACCACTAGCGGGAGTTGGGGAGACCCAGTACTTC. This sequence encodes CASSPLAGVGETQYF.

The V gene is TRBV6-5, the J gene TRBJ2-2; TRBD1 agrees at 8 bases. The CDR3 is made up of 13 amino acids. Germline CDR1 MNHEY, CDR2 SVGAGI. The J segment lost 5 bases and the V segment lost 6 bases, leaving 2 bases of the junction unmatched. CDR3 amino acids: CASSRTGTGELFF. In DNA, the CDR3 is TGTGCCAGCAGCAGGACAGGGACCGGGGAGCTGTTTTTT.

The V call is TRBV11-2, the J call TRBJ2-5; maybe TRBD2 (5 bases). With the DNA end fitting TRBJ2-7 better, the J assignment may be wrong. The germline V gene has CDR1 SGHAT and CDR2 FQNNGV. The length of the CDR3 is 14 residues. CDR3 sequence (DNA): TGTGCCAGCAGCTTATCCGGGGTCACAAACGAGCAGTACTTC. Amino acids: CASSLSGVTNEQYF.

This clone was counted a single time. DNA for the CDR3: TGTGCCAGCAGTGATGGACAATCTTCGCGTCGGTACTTC. Translated, it gives CASSDGQSSRRYF. This chain joins TRBV28 and TRBJ2-7, with D perhaps matching TRBD1 (5 bases). The CDR3 has 13 amino acids. V lost 5 bases, J lost 12 bases, and 20 bases lay in between. Germline V CDR1 and CDR2: MDHEN, SYDVKM.

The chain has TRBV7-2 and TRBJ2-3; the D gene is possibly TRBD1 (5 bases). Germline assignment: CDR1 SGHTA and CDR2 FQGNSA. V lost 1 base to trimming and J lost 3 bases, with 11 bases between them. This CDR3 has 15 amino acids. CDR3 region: CASSLDPRVTDTQYF. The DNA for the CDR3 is TGTGCCAGCAGCTTAGATCCCAGGGTGACAGATACGCAGTATTTT.

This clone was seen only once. The CDR3 DNA follows: TGTGCCAGCAGTTTCGGGACTGGATACGAGCAGTACTTC. Protein sequence: CASSFGTGYEQYF. The rearrangement links TRBV27 to TRBJ2-7, with D tentatively TRBD2 (6 bases). V was clipped by 3 bases and J by 4 bases, with 10 bases between them. CDR1 and CDR2 (germline): MNHEY, SMNVEV (reference sequence). This CDR3 region has 13 residues.

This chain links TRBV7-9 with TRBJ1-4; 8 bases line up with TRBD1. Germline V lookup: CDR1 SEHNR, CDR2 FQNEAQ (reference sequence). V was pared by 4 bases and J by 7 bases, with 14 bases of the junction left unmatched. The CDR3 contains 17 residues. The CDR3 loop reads CASSYRRPGQAVEKLFF. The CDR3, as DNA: TGTGCCAGCAGCTACCGACGACCGGGACAGGCAGTTGAAAAACTGTTTTTT.

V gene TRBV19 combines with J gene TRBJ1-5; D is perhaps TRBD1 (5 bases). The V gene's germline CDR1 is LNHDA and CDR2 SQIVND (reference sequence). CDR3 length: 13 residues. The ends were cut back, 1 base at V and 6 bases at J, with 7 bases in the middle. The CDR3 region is CASSIGGGQPQHF. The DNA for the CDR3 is TGTGCCAGTAGTATAGGGGGGGGTCAGCCCCAGCATTTT.

CDR3 region: CASSSPTWQGGVGETQYF. CDR3 DNA: TGTGCCAGCAGCTCCCCGACGTGGCAGGGAGGGGTTGGAGAGACCCAGTACTTC. This sequence joins TRBV7-9 and TRBJ2-5, with 7 bases that match TRBD2. V dropped 4 bases and J dropped 4; count of bases not matched to a gene: 18. The V gene's germline CDR1 is SEHNR and CDR2 FQNEAQ (reference sequence). CDR3 length equals 18 residues.

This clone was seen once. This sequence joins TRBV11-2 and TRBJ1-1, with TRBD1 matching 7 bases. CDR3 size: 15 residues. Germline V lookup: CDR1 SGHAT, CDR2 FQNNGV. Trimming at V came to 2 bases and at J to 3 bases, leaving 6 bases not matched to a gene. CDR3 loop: CASSLRPGTDTEAFF. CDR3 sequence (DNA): TGTGCCAGCAGCTTAAGGCCTGGGACAGACACTGAAGCTTTCTTT.

CDR3 in DNA: TGTGCCAGCAGCTTAGGGTGGCAGGGTGACTACGAGCAGTACTTC. Its protein is CASSLGWQGDYEQYF. The chain has TRBV11-2 and TRBJ2-7; D is possibly TRBD1 (5 bases). Trimming shortened V by 1 base and J by 3 bases, and 13 bases separated the two germline ends. The CDR3 length is 15 residues. Germline CDR1 is SGHAT and CDR2 is FQNNGV.

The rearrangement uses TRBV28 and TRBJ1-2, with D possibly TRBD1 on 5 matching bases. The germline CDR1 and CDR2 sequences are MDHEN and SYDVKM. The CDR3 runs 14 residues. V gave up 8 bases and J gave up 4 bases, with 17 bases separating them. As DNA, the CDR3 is TGTGCCAGCGCGACCGGCGAGGGGCTCTATGGCTACACCTTC. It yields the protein CASATGEGLYGYTF.

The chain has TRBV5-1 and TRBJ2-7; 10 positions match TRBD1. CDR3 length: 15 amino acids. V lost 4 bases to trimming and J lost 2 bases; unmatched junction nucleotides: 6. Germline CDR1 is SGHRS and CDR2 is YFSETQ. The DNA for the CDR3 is TGCGCCAGCAGCCCCTCCGGGACAGGGGCCTACGAGCAGTACTTC. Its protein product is CASSPSGTGAYEQYF.

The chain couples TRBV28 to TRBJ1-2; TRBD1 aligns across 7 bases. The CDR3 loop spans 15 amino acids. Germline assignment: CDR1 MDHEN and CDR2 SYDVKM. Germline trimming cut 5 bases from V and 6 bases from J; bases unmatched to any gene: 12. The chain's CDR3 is CASSEDRARPNGYTF. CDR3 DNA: TGTGCCAGCAGTGAAGACAGGGCCCGTCCCAATGGCTACACCTTC.

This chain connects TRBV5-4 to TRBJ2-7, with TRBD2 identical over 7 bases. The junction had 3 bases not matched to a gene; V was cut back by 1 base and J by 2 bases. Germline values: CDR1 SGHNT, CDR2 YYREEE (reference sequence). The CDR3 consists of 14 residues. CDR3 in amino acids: CASSLLAVPYEQYF. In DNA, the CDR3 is TGTGCCAGCAGCTTGCTAGCGGTCCCCTACGAGCAGTACTTC.